This record looks at one T cell receptor (beta chain) sequence and its context. Its specificity is unknown. The entry originates in a study of Tregs in tolerant kidney transplant recipients. Clones were read by immunoSEQ multiplex PCR, and TCRdb kept only the in-frame ones, dropping some. The sample has roughly 250,000 clones, approximately 83% seen once. The study's findings and limits: The most relevant donor-specific Treg TCRbeta repertoire apparently came from expansion with activated donor B cells. Biological reproducibility was not directly addressed in this study.

The sequenced sample was CD4+ T cells from blood. This clonotype was sampled from a human donor in good health.

The CDR3 nucleotides are TGTGCCAGTAGTACCCGAGTGGGGATAGGGTTAACAGATACGCAGTATTTT. Its protein is CASSTRVGIGLTDTQYF. The chain uses TRBV19 and TRBJ2-3; no definite D call. Germline-derived CDR1 and CDR2 are LNHDA and SQIVND (reference sequence). V was clipped by 4 bases and J by 3 bases, with 20 bases between them. The length of the CDR3 is 17 residues. Combining the CDR3 with reference TRBV19 and TRBJ2-3 gives the whole variable domain DGGITQSPKYLFRKEGQNVTLSCEQNLNHDAMYWYRQDPGQGLRLIYYSQIVNDFQKGDIAEGYSVSREKKESFPLTVTSAQKNPTAFYLCASSTRVGIGLTDTQYFGPGTRLTVL.